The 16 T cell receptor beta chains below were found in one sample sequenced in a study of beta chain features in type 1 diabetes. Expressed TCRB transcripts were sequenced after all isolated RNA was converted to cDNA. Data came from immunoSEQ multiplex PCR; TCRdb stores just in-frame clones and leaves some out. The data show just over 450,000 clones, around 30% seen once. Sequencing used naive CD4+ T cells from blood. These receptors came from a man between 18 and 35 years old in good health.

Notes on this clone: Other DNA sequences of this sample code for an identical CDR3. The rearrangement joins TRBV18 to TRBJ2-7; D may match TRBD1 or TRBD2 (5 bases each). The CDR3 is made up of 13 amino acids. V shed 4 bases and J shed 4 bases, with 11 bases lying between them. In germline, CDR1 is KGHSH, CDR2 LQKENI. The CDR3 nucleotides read TGTGCCAGCTCACAAGGGGTAGCGTACGAGCAGTACTTC. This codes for CASSQGVAYEQYF. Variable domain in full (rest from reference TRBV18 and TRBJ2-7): NAGVMQNPRHLVRRRGQEARLRCSPMKGHSHVYWYRQLPEEGLKFMVYLQKENIIDESGMPKERFSAEFPKEGPSILRIQQVVRGDSAAYFCASSQGVAYEQYFGPGTRLTVT.

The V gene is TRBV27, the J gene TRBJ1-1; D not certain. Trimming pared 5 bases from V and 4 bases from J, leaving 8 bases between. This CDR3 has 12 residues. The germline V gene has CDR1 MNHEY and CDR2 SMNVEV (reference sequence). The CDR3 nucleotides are TGTGCCAGCAGTCACGGAGGCACTGAAGCTTTCTTT. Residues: CASSHGGTEAFF.

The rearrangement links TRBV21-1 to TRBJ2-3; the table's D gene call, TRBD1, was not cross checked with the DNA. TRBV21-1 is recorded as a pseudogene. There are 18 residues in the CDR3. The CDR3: CASSKRLVGRASTDTQYF. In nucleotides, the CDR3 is TGTGCCAGCAGCAAAAGGCTTGTCGGCAGGGCCAGCACAGATACGCAGTATTTT.

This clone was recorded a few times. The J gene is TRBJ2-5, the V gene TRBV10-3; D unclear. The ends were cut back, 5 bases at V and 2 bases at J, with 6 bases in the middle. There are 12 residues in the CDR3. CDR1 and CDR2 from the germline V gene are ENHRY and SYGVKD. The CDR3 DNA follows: TGTGCCATCAGTACCGGGCAAGAGACCCAGTACTTC. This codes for CAISTGQETQYF.

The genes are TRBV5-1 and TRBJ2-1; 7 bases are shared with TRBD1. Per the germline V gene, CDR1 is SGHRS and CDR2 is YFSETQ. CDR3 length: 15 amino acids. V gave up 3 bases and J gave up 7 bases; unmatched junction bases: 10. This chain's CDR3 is CASSSPQGDLNEQFF. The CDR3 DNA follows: TGCGCCAGCAGCTCTCCTCAGGGGGACCTGAATGAGCAGTTCTTC.

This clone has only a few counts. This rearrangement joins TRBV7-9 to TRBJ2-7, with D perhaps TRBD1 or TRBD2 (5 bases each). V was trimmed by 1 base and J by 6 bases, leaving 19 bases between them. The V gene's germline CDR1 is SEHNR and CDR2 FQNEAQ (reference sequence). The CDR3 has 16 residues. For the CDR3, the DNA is TGTGCCAGCAGCTTAGTGTCCGGGGCTAGTGGATTCGAGCAGTACTTC. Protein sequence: CASSLVSGASGFEQYF.

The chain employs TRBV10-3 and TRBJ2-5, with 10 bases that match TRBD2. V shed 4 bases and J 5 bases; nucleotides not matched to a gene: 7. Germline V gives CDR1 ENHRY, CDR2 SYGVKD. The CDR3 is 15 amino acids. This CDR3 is CAISGGAGGLETQYF. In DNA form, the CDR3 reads TGTGCCATCAGTGGAGGAGCGGGAGGGCTGGAGACCCAGTACTTC.

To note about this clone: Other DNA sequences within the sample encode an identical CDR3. CDR3 nucleotide sequence: TGTGCCAGCAGCGTGGCAAGCGGCTCCTACGAGCAGTACTTC. Its protein is CASSVASGSYEQYF. The chain has TRBV9 and TRBJ2-7; TRBD2 is a possible D gene (5 bases). The CDR3 spans 14 residues. V lost 2 bases and J lost 0, with 9 bases in between. Germline CDR1 SGDLS, CDR2 YYNGEE.

CDR3 residues: CASSRVRYGYTF. The CDR3 nucleotides read TGTGCCAGCAGCCGCGTACGCTATGGCTACACCTTC. The chain recombines TRBV9 with TRBJ1-2; no reliable D call. Germline CDR1 SGDLS, CDR2 YYNGEE. The CDR3 has 12 residues. The V gene lost 4 bases and the J gene lost 4 bases, with 8 bases spanning the gap.

CDR3 loop: CAISETGADTEAFF. CDR3 coding DNA: TGTGCCATCAGTGAGACAGGGGCCGACACTGAAGCTTTCTTT. This chain connects TRBV10-3 to TRBJ1-1; TRBD1 aligns across 7 bases. The ends lost 2 bases at V and 3 bases at J; junction bases unmatched: 3. Germline CDR1 ENHRY, CDR2 SYGVKD. The CDR3 extends over 14 amino acids.

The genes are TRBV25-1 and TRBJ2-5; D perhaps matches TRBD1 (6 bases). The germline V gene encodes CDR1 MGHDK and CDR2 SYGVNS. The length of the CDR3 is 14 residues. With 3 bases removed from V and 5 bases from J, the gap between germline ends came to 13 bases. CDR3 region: CASSEVQGRETQYF. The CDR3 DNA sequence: TGTGCCAGCAGTGAGGTACAGGGCCGCGAGACCCAGTACTTC.

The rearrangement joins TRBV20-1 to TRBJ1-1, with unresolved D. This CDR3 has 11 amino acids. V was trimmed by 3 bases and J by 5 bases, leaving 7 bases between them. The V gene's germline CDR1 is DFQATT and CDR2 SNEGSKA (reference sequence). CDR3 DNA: TGCAGTGCTAGGGAGTGGACTGAAGCTTTCTTT. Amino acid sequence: CSAREWTEAFF.

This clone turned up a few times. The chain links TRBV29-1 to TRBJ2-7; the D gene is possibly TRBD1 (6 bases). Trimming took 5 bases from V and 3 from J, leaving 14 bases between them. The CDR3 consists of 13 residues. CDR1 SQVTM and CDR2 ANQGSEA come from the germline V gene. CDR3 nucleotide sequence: TGCAGCGTTACAAGGACAGCGAACTACGAGCAGTACTTC. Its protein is CSVTRTANYEQYF.

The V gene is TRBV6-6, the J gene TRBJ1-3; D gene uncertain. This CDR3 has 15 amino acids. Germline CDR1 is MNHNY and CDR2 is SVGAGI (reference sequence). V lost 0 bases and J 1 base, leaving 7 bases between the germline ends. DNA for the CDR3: TGTGCCAGCAGTTACTCGGACGCGTCTGGAAACACCATATATTTT. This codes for CASSYSDASGNTIYF.

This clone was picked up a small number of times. CDR3 loop: CSVANVAKNIQYF. The CDR3, as DNA: TGCAGCGTTGCGAACGTAGCCAAAAACATTCAGTACTTC. The V and J genes are TRBV29-1 and TRBJ2-4, with D uncertain. CDR1 is SQVTM, CDR2 ANQGSEA, per germline. The V end lost 4 bases, the J end lost 0 bases, and 7 bases lay between the germline ends. This CDR3 region has 13 residues.

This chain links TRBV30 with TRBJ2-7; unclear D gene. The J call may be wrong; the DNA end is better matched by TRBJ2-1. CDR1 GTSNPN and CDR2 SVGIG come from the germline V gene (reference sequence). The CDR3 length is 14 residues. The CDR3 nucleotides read TGTGCCTGGAGTGTAGATACGTTATACAATGAGCAGTTCTTC. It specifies CAWSVDTLYNEQFF.